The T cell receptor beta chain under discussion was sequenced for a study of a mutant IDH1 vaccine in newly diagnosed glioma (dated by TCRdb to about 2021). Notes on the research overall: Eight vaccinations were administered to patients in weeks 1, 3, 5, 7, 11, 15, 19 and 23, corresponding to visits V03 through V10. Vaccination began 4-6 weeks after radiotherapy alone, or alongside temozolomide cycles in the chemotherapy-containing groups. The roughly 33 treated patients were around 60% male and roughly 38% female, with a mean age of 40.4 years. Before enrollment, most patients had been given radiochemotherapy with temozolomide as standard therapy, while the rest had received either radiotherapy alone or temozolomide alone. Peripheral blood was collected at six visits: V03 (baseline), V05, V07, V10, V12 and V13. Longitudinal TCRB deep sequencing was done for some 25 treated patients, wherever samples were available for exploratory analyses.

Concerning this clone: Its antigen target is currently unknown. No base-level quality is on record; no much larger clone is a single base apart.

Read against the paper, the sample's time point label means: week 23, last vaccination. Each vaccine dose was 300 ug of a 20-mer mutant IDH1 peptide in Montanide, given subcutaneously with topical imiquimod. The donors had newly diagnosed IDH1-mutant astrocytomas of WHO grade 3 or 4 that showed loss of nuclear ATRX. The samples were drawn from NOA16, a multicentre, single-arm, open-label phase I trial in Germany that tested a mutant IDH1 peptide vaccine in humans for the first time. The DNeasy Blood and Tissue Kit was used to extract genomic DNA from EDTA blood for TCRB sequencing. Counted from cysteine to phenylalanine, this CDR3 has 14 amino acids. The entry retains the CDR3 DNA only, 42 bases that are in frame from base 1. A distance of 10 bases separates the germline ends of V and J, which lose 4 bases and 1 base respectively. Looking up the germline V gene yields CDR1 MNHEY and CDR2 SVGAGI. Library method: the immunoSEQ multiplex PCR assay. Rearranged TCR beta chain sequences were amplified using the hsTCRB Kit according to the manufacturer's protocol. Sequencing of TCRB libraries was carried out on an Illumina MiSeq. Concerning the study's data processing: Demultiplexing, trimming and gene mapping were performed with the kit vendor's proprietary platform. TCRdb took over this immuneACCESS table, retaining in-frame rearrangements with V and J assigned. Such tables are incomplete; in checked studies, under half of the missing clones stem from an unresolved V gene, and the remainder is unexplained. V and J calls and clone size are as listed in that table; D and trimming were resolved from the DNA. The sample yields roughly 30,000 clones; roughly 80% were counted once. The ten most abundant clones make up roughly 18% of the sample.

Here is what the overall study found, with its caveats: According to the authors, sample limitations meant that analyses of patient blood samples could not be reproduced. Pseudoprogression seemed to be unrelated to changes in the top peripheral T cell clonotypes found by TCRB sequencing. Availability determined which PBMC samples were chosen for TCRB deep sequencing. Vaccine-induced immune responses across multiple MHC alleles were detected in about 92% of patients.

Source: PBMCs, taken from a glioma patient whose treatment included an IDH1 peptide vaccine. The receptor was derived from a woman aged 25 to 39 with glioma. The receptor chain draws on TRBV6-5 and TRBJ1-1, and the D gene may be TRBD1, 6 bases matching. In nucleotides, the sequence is TGTGCCAGCAGTTCCCAGGACAGGAACACTGAAGCTTTCTTT. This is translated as CASSSQDRNTEAFF.